This T cell receptor (beta chain) appears in the sequencing data of a study of regulatory T cells in long-lasting Graves disease. Overall study findings and caveats: Those with persistent Graves' had less TCR diversity than newly diagnosed patients.

In its sample, this clonotype was seen many times. Its antigen remains unknown. Sequencing libraries for TCR beta were prepared with iRepertoire HTBI primers and Arm-PCR of CDR3 regions. Original processing methods: Samples jointly harbored fewer than 70 TRBV and some 13 TRBJ segments. TCRdb reprocessed the multiplex PCR reads via MiXCR and lists one record per CDR3 protein. TCRdb, rather than the study authors, made the V and J calls. The top ten hold 20% to 25% of the sample, which has 360,000 or so distinct CDR3 sequences, 15% to 20% seen once. Time point defined: newly diagnosed GD, antithyroid drugs for less than 3 months. After RNA was extracted from PBMCs, the TCR library was made from it. The same sample was also studied in work on T cells in Graves' hyperthyroidism and ophthalmopathy. Per that study: Stable disease denoted Graves' hyperthyroidism without ophthalmopathy progression within 18 months. Hyperthyroidism patients were newly diagnosed, had disease duration under 2 months, and were aged 18 to 65 years.

The origin of this receptor is a woman between 18 and 29 years old with Graves disease. This sample comprised peripheral blood mononuclear cells (PBMCs), obtained at new diagnosis, from a patient treated with antithyroid drugs.

The CDR3 loop reads CASRGRIRDETGELFF. CDR3 nucleotide sequence: TGTGCCAGCAGGGGACGTATAAGAGATGAGACCGGGGAGCTGTTTTTT. This chain joins TRBV28 and TRBJ2-2; D is possibly TRBD1 or TRBD2 (5 bases each). V was shortened by 6 bases and J by 5 bases, with 19 bases between the two germline ends. The CDR3 sequence is 16 residues long. Germline V gene lookup returns CDR1 MDHEN and CDR2 SYDVKM. Supplemented by reference TRBV28 and TRBJ2-2, the full variable domain reads DVKVTQSSRYLVKRTGEKVFLECVQDMDHENMFWYRQDPGLGLRLIYFSYDVKMKEKGDIPEGYSVSREKKERFSLILESASTNQTSMYLCASRGRIRDETGELFFGEGSRLTVL.